This paragraph covers one T cell receptor (beta chain) sequence. Antigen unknown. This CDR3 is built from 15 residues. After removal of 3 bases from V and 6 bases from J, the junction contained 8 bases not matched to a gene. The germline V gene has CDR1 SGDLS and CDR2 YYNGEE. The data originate from a study of shared clonotypes between healthy human individuals. Findings and caveats of the study: Rarefaction showed that sequencing of sorted subsets was incomplete (despite large depth). Clonotype sharing among donors likely depends on sequencing depth.

The table came from immunoSEQ multiplex PCR; TCRdb's copy has only in-frame clones and leaves some out. The data hold approximately 600,000 clones, with approximately 95% observed a single time. Naive CD8 isolation took CD45RO-negative cells positively selected for CCR7 and excluded terminally differentiated effector memory CD45RA+ cells. Donors were healthy HIV-negative adults without recently reported acute infections or vaccinations. All of the donors resided in Nashville, Tennessee, and each was a Caucasian adult. This chain uses TRBV9 with TRBJ2-3; 9 nucleotides align to TRBD2. This clonotype originated in a woman in her twenties or thirties in good health. The sample was naive CD8+ T cells sorted from blood. The CDR3 DNA follows: TGTGCCAGCAGCGCGGGACTAGCACTGGTGGATACGCAGTATTTT. Translation gives CASSAGLALVDTQYF.